Listed here is a single TCR beta chain. Its matching antigen is unknown. This sample was included in a study of shared clonotypes between healthy human individuals. Whole-study findings and limits: Investigators expected sequencing depth to affect clonotype sharing among donors.

V was cut by 6 bases and J by 3 bases, with 15 bases left in between. This CDR3 contains 15 residues. The V gene's germline CDR1 is SGHTA and CDR2 FQGNSA. Clones were sequenced by immunoSEQ multiplex PCR, and TCRdb holds only the in-frame ones, with some missing. This sample yields 2 million to 2.5 million clones, of which 80% to 95% are seen a single time; 0.35% to 0.5% belongs to the top ten. The sample consisted of naive CD4+ T cells from PBMCs. This sample's subset: CD45RA+ positively selected. This TCR came from a man aged 18 to 29 in good health. Some clones in this sample may be carry-over from other donors' samples. The J gene is TRBJ1-3, the V gene TRBV7-2; D not certain. This CDR3 reads CASRNSPSLGNTIYF. CDR3 sequence (DNA): TGTGCCAGCAGAAACAGTCCCTCCCTTGGAAACACCATATATTTT.